This paragraph reports one T cell receptor beta chain. Its antigen is unknown. The sample is drawn from a study of circulating and synovial CD4+ cells in juvenile arthritis. Overall study results and limits: Circulating pathogenic-like lymphocytes shared a substantially higher fraction of CDR3 sequences with synovium than bulk blood.

Using immunoSEQ multiplex PCR, the repertoire was profiled, and TCRdb retains in-frame clones only, with some absent. The top ten clones hold approximately 3% of a sample with approximately 3,600 clones, nearly 85% of them seen once. Deletions cut 1 base from V and 7 bases from J, with 14 bases between. Germline lookup yields CDR1 GTSNPN and CDR2 SVGIG (reference sequence). This CDR3 is 13 amino acids long. The V gene is TRBV30, the J gene TRBJ2-7, with D possibly being TRBD2 (5 bases). This sequence originates from a human donor with juvenile idiopathic arthritis. Sequences were obtained from CD4+ T cells from synovial fluid. The CDR3 nucleotides read TGTGCCTGGAGTGCTTCAGTGACGGGGGAGCAGTACTTC. Translation: CAWSASVTGEQYF.